A selection of T cell receptor beta chains follows, all from one sample in a study of blood T cell repertoires in COVID-19. Profiled with immunoSEQ multiplex PCR; TCRdb holds only in-frame clones, not every one. The sample consists of over 95,000 clones, approximately 84% of them appearing once. Sequences were obtained from peripheral blood. The receptors here all came from a woman in her fifties or sixties with acute or convalescent COVID-19. Both conserved end residues are part of each CDR3. D genes are given only for firm matches. Some rows mark clone size as missing; the rest say once, few, many or name a class of expanded clone.

cdr3_length clone_size j_call v_call d_call cdr3_aa cdr3_nt
13 . TRBJ2-1 TRBV9 TRBD2 CASSVVTSGEQFF TGTGCCAGCAGCGTAGTGACTAGCGGTGAGCAGTTCTTC
15 . TRBJ1-2 TRBV6-5 . CASSSGKPPGYGYTF TGTGCCAGCAGTTCGGGCAAACCCCCAGGGTATGGCTACACCTTC
16 many TRBJ1-2 TRBV4-2 . CASSQDITVEVYGYTF TGTGCCAGCAGCCAAGATATTACAGTAGAAGTCTATGGCTACACCTTC
13 . TRBJ1-6 TRBV27 . CASRAGANSPLHF TGTGCCAGCCGTGCGGGGGCTAATTCACCCCTCCACTTT
14 . TRBJ1-5 TRBV3-1/TRBV3-2 . CASSQVVGGQPQHF TGTGCCAGCAGCCAAGTCGTGGGGGGTCAGCCCCAGCATTTT
13 . TRBJ1-2 TRBV12-3/TRBV12-4 . CASSRRTGGGYTF TGTGCCAGCAGTCGAAGGACGGGGGGCGGCTACACCTTC
14 . TRBJ1-3 TRBV9 . CASSVAGDGNTIYF TGTGCCAGCAGCGTAGCAGGGGACGGAAACACCATATATTTT
14 once TRBJ2-4 TRBV10-3 TRBD1 CATVQGLDKNIQYF TGTGCCACCGTACAGGGGTTGGACAAAAACATTCAGTACTTC
13 once TRBJ1-1 TRBV7-2 . CASSRDRRYGAFF TGTGCCAGCAGCCGCGACAGAAGGTATGGAGCTTTCTTT
16 . TRBJ2-2 TRBV24-1 . CATSMPIGVGTGELFF TGTGCCACCAGCATGCCGATCGGAGTCGGCACCGGGGAGCTGTTTTTT
14 . TRBJ1-5 TRBV3-1/TRBV3-2 . CASSQTSTNQPQHF TGTGCCAGCAGCCAAACGAGCACTAATCAGCCCCAGCATTTT
14 . TRBJ1-2 TRBV19 TRBD1 CATSDRGLFYGYTF TGTGCCACCTCCGACAGGGGGTTGTTCTATGGCTACACCTTC
18 . TRBJ2-7 TRBV4-1 TRBD2 CASSPRAAGRGDRGEQYF TGCGCCAGCAGCCCCCGCGCGGCTGGGCGGGGGGATCGGGGGGAGCAGTACTTC
12 few TRBJ1-4 TRBV19 . CASSPGDGKLFF TGTGCCAGTAGTCCAGGGGACGGAAAACTGTTTTTT
14 . TRBJ1-1 TRBV14 . CASSPQGWSTEAFF TGTGCCAGCAGCCCACAGGGATGGAGCACTGAAGCTTTCTTT
15 . TRBJ2-7 TRBV5-1 . CASSLSAGASYEQYF TGCGCCAGCAGCTTGTCGGCGGGGGCCAGTTACGAGCAGTACTTC
13 . TRBJ2-1 TRBV12-3/TRBV12-4 . CASSLPGPNEQFF TGTGCCAGCAGTTTACCTGGGCCGAATGAGCAGTTCTTC
13 few TRBJ2-5 TRBV28 . CASSIGGRETQYF TGTGCCAGCAGTATAGGGGGACGAGAGACCCAGTACTTC
14 . TRBJ2-3 TRBV30 TRBD1 CAWTTGVRTDTQYF TGTGCCTGGACCACAGGGGTCCGGACAGATACGCAGTATTTT
16 . TRBJ1-2 TRBV12-1 . CASSWEERAPGRGYTF TGTGCCAGCAGCTGGGAGGAACGGGCTCCGGGACGGGGCTACACCTTC
14 once TRBJ1-6 TRBV3-1/TRBV3-2 TRBD1 CASSQGQGQSPLHF TGTGCCAGCAGCCAAGGACAGGGCCAATCACCCCTCCACTTT
13 . TRBJ1-3 TRBV6-5 . CASSFLSGNTIYF TGTGCCAGCAGTTTCCTTTCTGGAAACACCATATATTTT
13 . TRBJ1-5 TRBV19 . CASSTNRDQPQHF TGTGCCAGTAGTACAAACAGGGATCAGCCCCAGCATTTT
12 . TRBJ1-1 TRBV6-5 . CASSHRGSRAFF TGTGCCAGCAGTCACCGAGGAAGCAGAGCTTTCTTT
13 . TRBJ2-7 TRBV18 . CASSPTSVHEQYF TGTGCCAGCTCACCAACCAGTGTCCACGAGCAGTACTTC
16 . TRBJ1-1 TRBV30 TRBD1 CAWSVQNRGAGTEAFF TGTGCCTGGAGTGTACAAAACAGGGGTGCGGGAACTGAAGCTTTCTTT
13 . TRBJ2-3 TRBV9 . CASSVGPSFAQYF TGTGCCAGCAGCGTAGGTCCTAGCTTCGCGCAGTATTTT
15 . TRBJ1-4 TRBV3-1/TRBV3-2 . CASSQGGRVGEKLFF TGTGCCAGCAGCCAAGGAGGCAGGGTAGGGGAAAAACTGTTTTTT
14 many TRBJ1-1 TRBV4-2 . CASSQDWGGLEAFF TGTGCCAGCAGCCAAGATTGGGGGGGACTTGAAGCTTTCTTT
18 . TRBJ2-1 TRBV6-6 . CASSPHRAGGANYNEQFF TGTGCCAGCAGTCCCCATAGAGCTGGGGGGGCTAACTACAATGAGCAGTTCTTC
15 few TRBJ1-2 TRBV11-3 TRBD1 CASSPYMDRSYGYTF TGTGCCAGCAGCCCGTACATGGACAGGTCATATGGCTACACCTTC
13 few TRBJ1-5 TRBV28 . CASRQAIWQPQHF TGTGCCAGCAGACAGGCGATCTGGCAGCCCCAGCATTTT